The rows below give T cell receptor beta chains drawn from one sample of a study. Each CDR3 protein gets one entry after TCRdb re-called the RT-PCR reads with MiXCR. The data contain about 680,000 distinct CDR3 sequences, 14% of them singletons. Sequenced input: memory CD4+ T cells from blood. These receptors were taken from a female donor in good health, serving as a healthy control. Each CDR3 is given with its conserved first and last residue. D genes are given only for firm matches. The size of a clone is reported for some rows only, either as once, few or many, or as a class for expanded clones.

j_gene: TRBJ2-7
v_gene: TRBV28
d_gene: TRBD2
abundance: -
CDR3nt: TGTGCCAGCAGTGGAACCGGGACTAGAGCCCCCAACGAGCAGTACTTC
CDR3aa: CASSGTGTRAPNEQYF

j_gene: TRBJ2-7
v_gene: TRBV7-6
d_gene: -
abundance: few
CDR3nt: TGTGCCAGCAGCTTAGGGCCAAAGGGCCGTGGATCCTACGAGCAGTACTTC
CDR3aa: CASSLGPKGRGSYEQYF

j_gene: TRBJ1-1
v_gene: TRBV27
d_gene: -
abundance: few
CDR3nt: TGTGCCAGCCACCGAGGGACTGAAGCTTTCTTT
CDR3aa: CASHRGTEAFF

j_gene: TRBJ1-2
v_gene: TRBV9
d_gene: -
abundance: once
CDR3nt: -
CDR3aa: CASSVAPGSSAYGYNF

j_gene: TRBJ2-1
v_gene: TRBV7-2
d_gene: TRBD1
abundance: -
CDR3nt: TGTGCCAGCAGCTTAGTAGGGACAGGGGGCTTATTTGGCAATGAGCAGTTCTTC
CDR3aa: CASSLVGTGGLFGNEQFF

j_gene: TRBJ2-1
v_gene: TRBV20-1
d_gene: TRBD1
abundance: many
CDR3nt: TGCAGTTCTTTGTATGGGGACAGGGTAGCCAATGAGCAGTTCTTC
CDR3aa: CSSLYGDRVANEQFF

j_gene: TRBJ2-1
v_gene: TRBV20-1
d_gene: TRBD2
abundance: many
CDR3nt: TGCAGTGCTGGGCCCGGACTAGCCCTTGAGCAGTTCTTC
CDR3aa: CSAGPGLALEQFF

j_gene: TRBJ1-2
v_gene: TRBV12-3/TRBV12-4
d_gene: TRBD1
abundance: -
CDR3nt: TGTGCCAGCAGGGATACCGGGACAGGGGCCTATGGCTACACCTTC
CDR3aa: CASRDTGTGAYGYTF

j_gene: TRBJ2-3
v_gene: TRBV7-3
d_gene: -
abundance: few
CDR3nt: TGTGCCAGCAGCTTGGGGGGGGACAGAAGCACAGATACGCAGTATTTT
CDR3aa: CASSLGGDRSTDTQYF

j_gene: TRBJ2-7
v_gene: TRBV4-2
d_gene: TRBD1
abundance: few
CDR3nt: TGTGCCAGCAGCTCCACCGACAGGGGATTCCCCTACGAGCAGTACTTC
CDR3aa: CASSSTDRGFPYEQYF

j_gene: TRBJ2-7
v_gene: TRBV12-3/TRBV12-4
d_gene: -
abundance: many
CDR3nt: TGTGCCAGCAGTCCCAATCCCCTAGAGCAGTACTTC
CDR3aa: CASSPNPLEQYF

j_gene: TRBJ2-7
v_gene: TRBV4-3
d_gene: TRBD2
abundance: few
CDR3nt: TGCGCCAGCAGCCAATCGTGGACTAGCGGTTACGAGCAGTACTTC
CDR3aa: CASSQSWTSGYEQYF

j_gene: TRBJ2-2
v_gene: TRBV27
d_gene: -
abundance: -
CDR3nt: TGTGCCAGCAGTTTAAGCCCAGGGCAGGGCGGGGAGCTGTTTTTT
CDR3aa: CASSLSPGQGGELFF

j_gene: TRBJ1-2
v_gene: TRBV4-3
d_gene: -
abundance: many
CDR3nt: TGCGCCAGCAGCCCCGGGTTTGGGGGGAGCGGTGGCTACACCTTC
CDR3aa: CASSPGFGGSGGYTF

j_gene: TRBJ1-1
v_gene: TRBV6-1
d_gene: -
abundance: few
CDR3nt: TGTGCCAGCAGTGAAAAGCGACGGGACACTGAAGCTTTCTTT
CDR3aa: CASSEKRRDTEAFF

j_gene: TRBJ2-3
v_gene: TRBV7-2
d_gene: TRBD2
abundance: -
CDR3nt: TGTGCCAGTAGCGGGGGGGCAGATACGCAGTATTTT
CDR3aa: CASSGGADTQYF

j_gene: TRBJ2-1
v_gene: TRBV29-1
d_gene: TRBD2
abundance: many
CDR3nt: TGCAGCGTTGGAGGGTTGGGCGGGAGTAGGACCTACAATGAGCAGTTCTTC
CDR3aa: CSVGGLGGSRTYNEQFF

j_gene: TRBJ2-5
v_gene: TRBV12-3/TRBV12-4
d_gene: -
abundance: -
CDR3nt: TGTGCCAGCAGTTACTGGGGTGGGCGAGAGACCCAGTACTTC
CDR3aa: CASSYWGGRETQYF

j_gene: TRBJ1-5
v_gene: TRBV6-1
d_gene: TRBD1
abundance: -
CDR3nt: TGTGCCAGCAGTGAAGGTAACAGGGGAAATCAGCCCCAGCATTTT
CDR3aa: CASSEGNRGNQPQHF

j_gene: TRBJ2-5
v_gene: TRBV29-1
d_gene: -
abundance: many
CDR3nt: TGCAGCGTTAAAAGTCCTGGGTCGGGGTTCCGGAAAGAGACCCAGTACTTC
CDR3aa: CSVKSPGSGFRKETQYF

j_gene: TRBJ1-2
v_gene: TRBV4-3
d_gene: -
abundance: -
CDR3nt: TGCGCCAGCAGCCAAGGTGGAGGGGCCGGATATGGCTACACCTTC
CDR3aa: CASSQGGGAGYGYTF

j_gene: TRBJ2-5
v_gene: TRBV7-2
d_gene: TRBD1
abundance: -
CDR3nt: TGTGCCAGCAGCTACTATGGGACAGGGCCTGGGGAGACCCAGTACTTC
CDR3aa: CASSYYGTGPGETQYF

j_gene: TRBJ2-2
v_gene: TRBV7-2
d_gene: -
abundance: few
CDR3nt: TGTGCCAGCAGCTCTCGGGCCCCGAACACCGGGGAGCTGTTTTTT
CDR3aa: CASSSRAPNTGELFF

j_gene: TRBJ2-3
v_gene: TRBV3-1
d_gene: TRBD1
abundance: many
CDR3nt: TGTGCCAGCAGCCACCGGGACAGAGGCACAGATACGCAGTATTTT
CDR3aa: CASSHRDRGTDTQYF

j_gene: TRBJ2-1
v_gene: TRBV7-9
d_gene: -
abundance: -
CDR3nt: TGTGCCAGCAGCACGGGACGAGTCAGGATCCAGCAGTTCTTC
CDR3aa: CASSTGRVRIQQFF

j_gene: TRBJ2-5
v_gene: TRBV20-1
d_gene: -
abundance: -
CDR3nt: TGCAGTGCAATCCCTGGTTCGGGGGGCACAGAGACCCAGTACTTC
CDR3aa: CSAIPGSGGTETQYF

j_gene: TRBJ2-3
v_gene: TRBV9
d_gene: -
abundance: many
CDR3nt: TGTGCCAGCAGCGTAGACGCCCGGGATTGGCGGGGAAGCACAGATACGCAGTATTTT
CDR3aa: CASSVDARDWRGSTDTQYF

j_gene: TRBJ2-1
v_gene: TRBV4-3
d_gene: -
abundance: -
CDR3nt: TGCGCCAGCAGCCAATCTATGACGGGGGCGACCTACAATGAGCAGTTCTTC
CDR3aa: CASSQSMTGATYNEQFF

j_gene: TRBJ2-1
v_gene: TRBV7-8
d_gene: TRBD2
abundance: few
CDR3nt: TGTGCCAGCCGACCTACTAGCGGCCACTACAATGAGCAGTTCTTC
CDR3aa: CASRPTSGHYNEQFF

j_gene: TRBJ2-7
v_gene: TRBV10-3
d_gene: -
abundance: many
CDR3nt: TGTGCCATCAGTGAGTCTAACGGCTACGAGCAGTACTTC
CDR3aa: CAISESNGYEQYF

j_gene: TRBJ1-5
v_gene: TRBV6-1
d_gene: TRBD1
abundance: many
CDR3nt: TGTGCCAGCAGTCGGGACAGGGTAGGCAATCAGCCCCAGCATTTT
CDR3aa: CASSRDRVGNQPQHF

j_gene: TRBJ2-3
v_gene: TRBV7-2
d_gene: -
abundance: few
CDR3nt: TGTGCCAGCAGCCAACAGACAGGCCCCGGAGATACGCAGTATTTT
CDR3aa: CASSQQTGPGDTQYF

j_gene: TRBJ1-6
v_gene: TRBV15
d_gene: -
abundance: few
CDR3nt: TGTGCCACCAGCAGACCCCCGGGACACGATAATTCACCCCTCCACTTT
CDR3aa: CATSRPPGHDNSPLHF

j_gene: TRBJ2-7
v_gene: TRBV6-2/TRBV6-3
d_gene: -
abundance: many
CDR3nt: TGTGCCAGCAGTTACACTAGTGACTACGAGCAGTACTTC
CDR3aa: CASSYTSDYEQYF

j_gene: TRBJ2-2
v_gene: TRBV27
d_gene: TRBD2
abundance: few
CDR3nt: TGTGCCAGCACTCTGGGGCGGGAGCTGGGCGGGGAGCTGTTTTTT
CDR3aa: CASTLGRELGGELFF

j_gene: TRBJ2-7
v_gene: TRBV4-3
d_gene: TRBD2
abundance: many
CDR3nt: TGCGCCAGCAGCCAAATTGGGAGGGAGCTGTACTTC
CDR3aa: CASSQIGRELYF

j_gene: TRBJ2-7
v_gene: TRBV5-4
d_gene: TRBD2
abundance: -
CDR3nt: TGTGCCAGCAGCCAGGGGACTAGCGGGACCAGGGAGCAGTACTTC
CDR3aa: CASSQGTSGTREQYF

j_gene: TRBJ2-7
v_gene: TRBV6-2/TRBV6-3
d_gene: -
abundance: few
CDR3nt: TGTGCCAGCAGTTACTCGAGGCCAGGAAACTCCTACGAGCAGTACTTC
CDR3aa: CASSYSRPGNSYEQYF

j_gene: TRBJ2-3
v_gene: TRBV20-1
d_gene: TRBD1
abundance: -
CDR3nt: TGCAGTGCTGAAGGCGGACAGGGCAGTTCAGATACGCAGTATTTT
CDR3aa: CSAEGGQGSSDTQYF

j_gene: TRBJ2-3
v_gene: TRBV7-2
d_gene: TRBD2
abundance: -
CDR3nt: TGTGCCAGCAGCTTAACGCTAGCGGGGTCGGATACGCAGTATTTT
CDR3aa: CASSLTLAGSDTQYF

j_gene: TRBJ2-5
v_gene: TRBV18
d_gene: TRBD1
abundance: few
CDR3nt: TGTGCCAGCTCAAGCTACAGGGGTGAGCAAGAGACCCAGTACTTC
CDR3aa: CASSSYRGEQETQYF

j_gene: TRBJ1-5
v_gene: TRBV4-3
d_gene: -
abundance: few
CDR3nt: TGCGCCAGCAGCCAAGATGAGAAGGGTACCCAGCATTTT
CDR3aa: CASSQDEKGTQHF

j_gene: TRBJ2-2
v_gene: TRBV20-1
d_gene: -
abundance: -
CDR3nt: TGCAGTGCTAGAGGCGGGTTCCTTTTAACCGGGGAGCTGTTTTTT
CDR3aa: CSARGGFLLTGELFF

j_gene: TRBJ1-6
v_gene: TRBV4-3
d_gene: TRBD1
abundance: few
CDR3nt: TGCGCCAGCAGCCGTTCAGGGACGGGACAGAGCTCCTATAATTCACCCCTCCACTTT
CDR3aa: CASSRSGTGQSSYNSPLHF

j_gene: TRBJ2-3
v_gene: TRBV20-1
d_gene: -
abundance: -
CDR3nt: TGCAGTGTAGAGTCCGGGATAGGGGGAAGAGATACGCAGTATTTT
CDR3aa: CSVESGIGGRDTQYF

j_gene: TRBJ2-5
v_gene: TRBV5-6
d_gene: -
abundance: -
CDR3nt: TGTGCCAGCAGCTTGGGACCCCAGGCGGAGACCCAGTACTTC
CDR3aa: CASSLGPQAETQYF

j_gene: TRBJ2-5
v_gene: TRBV20-1
d_gene: -
abundance: -
CDR3nt: TGCAGTGCTAGGGGCCAGACGGAGACCCAGTACTTC
CDR3aa: CSARGQTETQYF

j_gene: TRBJ1-5
v_gene: TRBV2
d_gene: -
abundance: -
CDR3nt: TGTGCCAGCAGTGAGATCAGAGGTGGCAATCAGCCCCAGCATTTT
CDR3aa: CASSEIRGGNQPQHF

j_gene: TRBJ2-7
v_gene: TRBV7-2
d_gene: -
abundance: many
CDR3nt: TGTGCCAGCAGCTTAAATCGGCTTTACGAGCAGTACTTC
CDR3aa: CASSLNRLYEQYF

j_gene: TRBJ2-5
v_gene: TRBV24-1
d_gene: TRBD1
abundance: -
CDR3nt: TGTGCCACCAGTGATCTCGGGACAGGGGGAGAGACCCAGTACTTC
CDR3aa: CATSDLGTGGETQYF